The 30 T cell receptor beta chains reported below all come from one sample, sequenced in a study of T cells after yellow fever vaccination. TCRdb reprocessed the 5' RACE reads via MiXCR and lists one record per CDR3 protein. The sample records roughly 500,000 distinct CDR3 sequences, roughly a fifth being singletons. Sequencing used PBMCs, obtained 15 days after the yellow fever booster vaccination. The receptors originated from a man aged 25-40 years who received the YFV17D yellow fever vaccine.

There are a few counts of this clonotype. V is TRBV20-1 and J is TRBJ1-4, with unresolved D. Germline CDR1 is DFQATT and CDR2 is SNEGSKA (reference sequence). The CDR3 sequence is 12 residues long. Trimming took 3 bases from V and 7 from J, leaving 9 bases between them. CDR3 nucleotide sequence: TGCAGTGCTAGTGGACGGGGTGAAAAACTGTTTTTT. This sequence encodes CSASGRGEKLFF.

The chain carries TRBV10-1 and TRBJ1-2; D is possibly TRBD1 (5 bases). CDR1 is WNHNN, CDR2 SYGVQD, per germline (reference sequence). V shed 5 bases and J shed 8 bases, with 15 bases lying between them. The CDR3 consists of 13 residues. CDR3 sequence: CASSPGTAGGYTF. The CDR3 coding sequence is TGCGCCAGCAGTCCCGGGACCGCAGGGGGCTACACCTTC.

The chain couples TRBV6-5 to TRBJ2-2; unclear D gene. The CDR3 totals 13 residues. Trimming shortened V by 7 bases and J by 2 bases, and 8 bases separated the two germline ends. Germline loops: CDR1 MNHEY, CDR2 SVGAGI. The CDR3 DNA sequence: TGTGCCAGCAATTCGGTTAACACCGGGGAGCTGTTTTTT. As protein: CASNSVNTGELFF.

This clonotype was seen more than once but under ten times. The V and J genes are TRBV15 and TRBJ2-1; 9 bases agree with TRBD2. The junction had 14 bases not matched to a gene; V was cut back by 6 bases and J by 5 bases. The CDR3 is 17 amino acids. The V gene's germline CDR1 is LNHNV and CDR2 YYDKDF (reference sequence). Here the CDR3 reads CATRAGVVLAGNNEQFF. The DNA of the CDR3 is TGTGCCACCAGGGCGGGGGTTGTTCTAGCGGGAAACAATGAGCAGTTCTTC.

This clonotype was found a few times. V is TRBV9 and J is TRBJ2-3; D gene uncertain. The CDR3 is made up of 15 amino acids. V dropped 4 bases and J dropped 6 bases, with 18 bases sitting between them. Germline CDR1 and CDR2: SGDLS and YYNGEE. CDR3 bases: TGTGCCAGCAGCACCTCCCGGAGTCAGTACGATACGCAGTATTTT. It encodes CASSTSRSQYDTQYF.

This clonotype was found a few times. V is TRBV20-1 and J is TRBJ2-5; 8 bases align to TRBD2. This CDR3 comprises 13 residues. CDR1 and CDR2 (germline): DFQATT, SNEGSKA (reference sequence). V lost 4 bases and J lost 6; bases outside the gene matches: 7. CDR3 in DNA: TGCAGTGCTACCCGACGCGGGGGGAAGACCCAGTACTTC. Translated: CSATRRGGKTQYF.

The V call is TRBV7-2, the J call TRBJ2-5; D possibly uses TRBD1 or TRBD2 (5 bases each). CDR1 and CDR2 from the germline V gene are SGHTA and FQGNSA. The CDR3 has 14 amino acids. V lost 5 bases and J 3 bases, leaving 13 bases between the germline ends. Here the CDR3 DNA reads TGTGCCAGCAGCCCCGAGGGGCATGAAGAGACCCAGTACTTC. Translated, it gives CASSPEGHEETQYF. The whole variable domain, remainder taken from reference TRBV7-2 and TRBJ2-5, is GAGVSQSPSNKVTEKGKDVELRCDPISGHTALYWYRQSLGQGLEFLIYFQGNSAPDKSGLPSDRFSAERTGGSVSTLTIQRTQQEDSAVYLCASSPEGHEETQYFGPGTRLLVL.

In this sample, this clonotype turned up a few times. DNA of the CDR3: TGCAGTGCTAGGGACGGACAGGGAAAGTACGAGCAGTACTTC. Translating it yields CSARDGQGKYEQYF. The J gene is TRBJ2-7, the V gene TRBV20-1, with 8 bases lining up with TRBD1. Germline V CDR1 and CDR2: DFQATT, SNEGSKA (reference sequence). Losses at the gene ends were 3 bases for V and 4 bases for J; bases not matched to a gene: 8. The CDR3 consists of 14 residues.

The V call is TRBV15, the J call TRBJ2-3; no clear D. The germline CDR1 and CDR2 sequences are LNHNV and YYDKDF (reference sequence). Trimming stripped 4 bases from V and 2 bases from J, with 10 bases between. This CDR3 is built from 14 residues. For the CDR3, the DNA is TGTGCCACCAGCAAGTCGCCGGTCACAGATACGCAGTATTTT. Its translation: CATSKSPVTDTQYF.

This clonotype was seen a handful of times. The V and J genes are TRBV27 and TRBJ2-5; a weak D match, TRBD1 (5 bases). V lost 5 bases to trimming and J lost 2 bases, with 15 bases between them. The V gene's germline CDR1 is MNHEY and CDR2 SMNVEV (reference sequence). This CDR3 has 15 amino acids. The CDR3, as DNA: TGTGCCAGCAGTCAGTCCCGGACACCGCAAGAGACCCAGTACTTC. Translation: CASSQSRTPQETQYF.

This clonotype was seen only a few times. J is TRBJ2-1 and V is TRBV12-5; D is unresolved. The germline V and J ends were trimmed by 4 bases and 7 bases, with 20 bases remaining between them. The CDR3 loop spans 16 amino acids. Germline CDR1 LGHNT, CDR2 FRNRAP. The CDR3 region is CASGWAPQQIGNEQFF. As DNA, the CDR3 is TGTGCTAGTGGTTGGGCCCCTCAACAAATAGGGAATGAGCAGTTCTTC.

This clonotype came up a few times. The chain uses TRBV6-5 and TRBJ1-4; D is unresolved. Trimming stripped 7 bases from V and 6 bases from J, with 18 bases between. The CDR3 spans 15 residues. Germline assignment: CDR1 MNHEY and CDR2 SVGAGI. The CDR3 loop is CASNSEVTVDEKLFF. DNA for the CDR3: TGTGCCAGCAATTCTGAGGTTACAGTGGATGAAAAACTGTTTTTT.

This clonotype was observed a handful of times. The V gene is TRBV4-2, the J gene TRBJ1-2; the D is unclear. CDR3 length equals 14 residues. V was trimmed by 0 bases and J by 2 bases, leaving 7 bases between them. Germline-derived CDR1 and CDR2 are LGHNA and YNFKEQ. The CDR3 spells CASSQDRQNYGYTF. The CDR3 DNA reads TGTGCCAGCAGCCAAGATAGGCAGAACTATGGCTACACCTTC.

This clonotype was recorded a few times. The chain joins TRBV29-1 to TRBJ2-2; D possibly corresponds to TRBD1 (6 bases). V dropped 3 bases and J dropped 5 bases, with 16 bases sitting between them. CDR3 length equals 15 residues. Germline V gene sequence: CDR1 SQVTM, CDR2 ANQGSEA. The DNA of the CDR3 is TGCAGCGTTGAGAAAACCGGGACACGTACCGGGGAGCTGTTTTTT. Protein product: CSVEKTGTRTGELFF.

The chain combines TRBV3-1 with TRBJ2-1; D uncertain. V gave up 0 bases and J gave up 7 bases, with 13 bases separating them. Germline CDR1 is LGHDT and CDR2 is YNNKEL (reference sequence). The CDR3 has 15 residues. CDR3 amino acids: CASSQDHVYLNEQFF. The CDR3 nucleotides read TGTGCCAGCAGCCAAGATCACGTCTACCTTAATGAGCAGTTCTTC.

The chain has TRBV6-2 or TRBV6-3 and TRBJ2-1, with 14 bases identical to TRBD2. The trim removed 0 bases at V and 8 bases at J, leaving 15 bases unmatched. Germline V gene lookup returns CDR1 MNHEY and CDR2 SVGEGT. CDR3 length: 20 residues. The CDR3 DNA reads as TGTGCCAGCAGTTACTCGAGACCCACCGGGACTAGCGGGAGAGGACATGAGCAGTTCTTC. This codes for CASSYSRPTGTSGRGHEQFF.

The chain is built from TRBV20-1 and TRBJ1-2, with 9 bases aligning to TRBD1. Germline lookup yields CDR1 DFQATT and CDR2 SNEGSKA (reference sequence). The ends lost 6 bases at V and 4 bases at J; junction bases unmatched: 6. This CDR3 comprises 13 residues. CDR3 nucleotides: TGCAGTGCGGAGACAGGGGGTGGCTATGGCTACACCTTC. This sequence encodes CSAETGGGYGYTF.

A few counts support this clonotype. The V gene is TRBV7-3, the J gene TRBJ2-7; 11 positions agree with TRBD1. In germline, CDR1 is SGHTA, CDR2 FQGTGA. V shed 5 bases, J shed 0 bases, and the junction held 3 bases outside the gene matches. The CDR3 contains 15 residues. CDR3 loop: CASSLGTGGSYEQYF. CDR3 sequence (DNA): TGTGCCAGCAGCCTAGGGACAGGGGGCTCCTACGAGCAGTACTTC. Full variable domain (rest looked up from reference TRBV7-3 and TRBJ2-7): GAGVSQTPSNKVTEKGKYVELRCDPISGHTALYWYRQSLGQGPEFLIYFQGTGAADDSGLPNDRFFAVRPEGSVSTLKIQRTERGDSAVYLCASSLGTGGSYEQYFGPGTRLTVT.

The V call is TRBV5-1, the J call TRBJ2-5, with 8 bases lining up with TRBD1. The CDR3 contains 15 residues. V dropped 4 bases and J dropped 2; count of bases not matched to a gene: 7. Germline CDR1 SGHRS, CDR2 YFSETQ. In DNA form, the CDR3 reads TGCGCCAGCAGCACCCCGGACAGGGTACAAGAGACCCAGTACTTC. It codes for CASSTPDRVQETQYF.

This clonotype was detected a few times. The chain carries TRBV29-1 and TRBJ2-1; 11 nucleotides line up with TRBD1. CDR1 and CDR2 from the germline V gene are SQVTM and ANQGSEA. V shed 5 bases and J 8 bases; nucleotides not matched to a gene: 5. The length of the CDR3 is 13 residues. CDR3 DNA: TGCAGCGTTTTACGGACAGGGGGCGATGAGCAGTTCTTC. Protein product: CSVLRTGGDEQFF.

This clonotype was seen a handful of times. This chain joins TRBV27 and TRBJ2-1, with 9 bases identical to TRBD1. The germline V gene has CDR1 MNHEY and CDR2 SMNVEV (reference sequence). V lost 1 base, J lost 7 bases, and 5 bases stayed unmatched. The CDR3 length is 15 residues. The CDR3 DNA sequence: TGTGCCAGCAGTTTATTGGGACAGGGTCGAAATGAGCAGTTCTTC. This encodes CASSLLGQGRNEQFF.

This clonotype was counted only a few times. The chain links TRBV7-8 to TRBJ2-1; 9 nucleotides align to TRBD1. CDR1 and CDR2 (germline): SGHVS, FQNEAQ. Germline trimming cut 5 bases from V and 4 bases from J; bases unmatched to any gene: 9. The CDR3 has 16 residues. The DNA of the CDR3 is TGTGCCAGCAGCCGGGACAGGGTTCAATTATACAATGAGCAGTTCTTC. This sequence encodes CASSRDRVQLYNEQFF.

This clonotype has ten or more counts. The CDR3 loop reads CSAAASGSYNEQFF. CDR3 DNA: TGCAGTGCTGCCGCGTCGGGCTCCTACAATGAGCAGTTCTTC. The V call is TRBV20-1, the J call TRBJ2-1, with D uncertain. The V end lost 5 bases, the J end lost 0 bases, and 11 bases lay between the germline ends. Germline assignment: CDR1 DFQATT and CDR2 SNEGSKA (reference sequence). The CDR3 runs 14 residues.

The table lists this clonotype with a few counts. The chain carries TRBV10-3 and TRBJ2-5, with D maybe TRBD2 (7 bases). This CDR3 is 14 amino acids long. V was clipped by 3 bases and J by 7 bases, with 15 bases between them. The germline gives CDR1 ENHRY, CDR2 SYGVKD. Here the CDR3 DNA reads TGTGCCATCAGTGACTCCCGCGGGGGCTGGACCCAGTACTTC. This codes for CAISDSRGGWTQYF.

J is TRBJ1-4 and V is TRBV6-1; possible D gene TRBD1, 5 bases. Trimming stripped 5 bases from V and 1 base from J, with 11 bases between. Germline V lookup: CDR1 MNHNS, CDR2 SASEGT. This CDR3 region has 15 residues. CDR3 DNA sequence: TGTGCCAGCAGTCGGGACGGCCTAACTAATGAAAAACTGTTTTTT. It encodes CASSRDGLTNEKLFF.

This clonotype was detected only a few times. This chain links TRBV20-1 with TRBJ2-7, with D possibly being TRBD1 or TRBD2 (5 bases each). V lost 6 bases and J lost 4, with 25 bases in between. The CDR3 is made up of 16 amino acids. CDR1 and CDR2 (germline): DFQATT, SNEGSKA (reference sequence). The CDR3 nucleotides are TGCAGTGCCACTGGACACGAACCCCTACGGGGTTACGAGCAGTACTTC. Protein: CSATGHEPLRGYEQYF.

This clonotype has only a few counts. The V call is TRBV5-1, the J call TRBJ2-5, with 9 nucleotides matching TRBD1. Germline V gene sequence: CDR1 SGHRS, CDR2 YFSETQ. The CDR3 extends over 13 amino acids. V shed 8 bases, J shed 1 base, and the junction held 3 bases outside the gene matches. The CDR3 DNA sequence: TGCGCCAGTCAGACAGGGGGCCAAGAGACCCAGTACTTC. Translating gives CASQTGGQETQYF.

The DNA of the CDR3 is TGTGCCAGCAGACCCCCCCGACTTTACGAGCAGTACTTC. This gives the protein CASRPPRLYEQYF. V usage is TRBV28 and J usage is TRBJ2-7; D remains ambiguous. The V gene lost 6 bases and the J gene lost 4 bases, with 13 bases spanning the gap. CDR1 is MDHEN and CDR2 is SYDVKM in the germline V gene. The CDR3 covers 13 residues. Variable domain in full (rest from reference TRBV28 and TRBJ2-7): DVKVTQSSRYLVKRTGEKVFLECVQDMDHENMFWYRQDPGLGLRLIYFSYDVKMKEKGDIPEGYSVSREKKERFSLILESASTNQTSMYLCASRPPRLYEQYFGPGTRLTVT.

A few counts support this clonotype. V is TRBV20-1 and J is TRBJ2-5, with 10 bases lining up with TRBD2. V was clipped by 0 bases and J by 4 bases; unmatched bases: 5. Per the germline V gene, CDR1 is DFQATT and CDR2 is SNEGSKA (reference sequence). The CDR3 totals 15 residues. The CDR3 nucleotides read TGCAGTGCTAGAGATGGGGCTAGCGGGAGAGAGACCCAGTACTTC. Its translation is CSARDGASGRETQYF.

This clonotype was seen only a few times. The rearrangement joins TRBV12-3 or TRBV12-4 to TRBJ2-2; 8 bases map to TRBD1. CDR3 length: 14 residues. With 8 bases clipped from V and 7 bases from J, the junction kept 9 bases outside the gene matches. CDR3 sequence reads: CASQARGLSGELFF. Written as DNA, the CDR3 is TGTGCCAGCCAGGCCAGGGGGCTTAGCGGGGAGCTGTTTTTT.